This T cell receptor beta chain was sequenced in a study of blood T cells in healthy people across ages. Whole-study results and caveats: Unsorted PBMCs ruled out conclusive naive versus antigen-experienced comparison. Naive T cell percentage strongly correlated with TCR beta diversity.

This clonotype was counted many times. Its antigen is unknown. The second PCR ran roughly 7 to 12 cycles with a sample-barcoded 5' primer and J-beta primers. Tagging of each cDNA molecule was performed by a template-switch adaptor with 12 random nucleotides. MiXCR was run by TCRdb on the 5' RACE reads, yielding one entry per CDR3 protein. The sample holds 600,000 or so distinct CDR3 sequences, roughly 31% seen once. The TCR was taken from a woman aged 80 or over in good health. Sequencing was carried out using blood.

CDR3 sequence: CASSLFSPYEQYF. DNA for the CDR3: TGTGCCAGCAGCTTATTTTCCCCCTACGAGCAGTACTTC. This chain connects TRBV7-8 to TRBJ2-7, with D uncertain. The CDR3 sequence is 13 residues long. V lost 2 bases to trimming and J lost 2 bases, with 7 bases between them. The germline V gene encodes CDR1 SGHVS and CDR2 FQNEAQ.